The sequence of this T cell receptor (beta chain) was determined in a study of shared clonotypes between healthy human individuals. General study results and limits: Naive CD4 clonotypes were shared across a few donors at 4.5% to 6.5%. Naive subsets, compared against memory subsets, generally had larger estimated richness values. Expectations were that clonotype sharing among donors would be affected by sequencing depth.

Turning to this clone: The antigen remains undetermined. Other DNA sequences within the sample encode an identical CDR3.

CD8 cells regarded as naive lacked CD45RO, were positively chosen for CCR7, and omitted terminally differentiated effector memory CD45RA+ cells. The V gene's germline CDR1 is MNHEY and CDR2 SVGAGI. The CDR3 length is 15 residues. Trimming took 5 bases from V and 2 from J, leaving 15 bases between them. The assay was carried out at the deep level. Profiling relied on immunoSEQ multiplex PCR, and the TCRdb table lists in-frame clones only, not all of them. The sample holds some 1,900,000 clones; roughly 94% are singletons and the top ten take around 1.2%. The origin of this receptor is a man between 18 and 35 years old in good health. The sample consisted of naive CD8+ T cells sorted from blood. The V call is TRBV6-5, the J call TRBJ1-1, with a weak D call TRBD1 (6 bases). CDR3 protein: CASSTLTGVNTEAFF. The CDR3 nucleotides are TGTGCCAGCAGTACCCTGACAGGTGTCAACACTGAAGCTTTCTTT.